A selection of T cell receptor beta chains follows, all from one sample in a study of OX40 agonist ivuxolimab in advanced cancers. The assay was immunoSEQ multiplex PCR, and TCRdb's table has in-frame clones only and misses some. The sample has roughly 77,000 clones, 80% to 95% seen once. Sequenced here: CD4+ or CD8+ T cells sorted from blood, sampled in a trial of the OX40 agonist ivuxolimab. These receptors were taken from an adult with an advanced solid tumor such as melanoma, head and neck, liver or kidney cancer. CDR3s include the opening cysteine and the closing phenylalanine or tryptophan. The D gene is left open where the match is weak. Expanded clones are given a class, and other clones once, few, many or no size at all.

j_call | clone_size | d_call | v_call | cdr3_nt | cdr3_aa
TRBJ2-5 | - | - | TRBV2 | TGTGCCAGCAGTGACGACACGGGTAGGGAGACCCAGTACTTC | CASSDDTGRETQYF
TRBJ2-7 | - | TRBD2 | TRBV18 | TGTGCCAGCTCACCACTGGGGACTAGCGGGACTTCCTACGAGCAGTACTTC | CASSPLGTSGTSYEQYF
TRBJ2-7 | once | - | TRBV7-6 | TGTGCCAGCAGCCCCGGTTCCCCCCACGAGCAGTACTTC | CASSPGSPHEQYF
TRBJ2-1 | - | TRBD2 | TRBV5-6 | TGTGCCAGCAGCTTGCCGGGAGGGTGGGATGAGCAGTTCTTC | CASSLPGGWDEQFF
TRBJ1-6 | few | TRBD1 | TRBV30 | TGTGCCTGGAGAGAGGACAGGGGTAATTCACCCCTCCACTTT | CAWREDRGNSPLHF
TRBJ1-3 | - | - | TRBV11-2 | TGTGCCAGCAGCTTAGCGCAGGGGCAAGGAAACACCATATATTTT | CASSLAQGQGNTIYF
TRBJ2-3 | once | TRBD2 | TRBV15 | TGTGCCACCAGCAGCGGGGGGAGCACAGATACGCAGTATTTT | CATSSGGSTDTQYF
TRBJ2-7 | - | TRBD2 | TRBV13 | TGTGCCAGCAGCTTAGGAGGGACTAGCGGGAGGCCGAGCTCCTACGAGCAGTACTTC | CASSLGGTSGRPSSYEQYF
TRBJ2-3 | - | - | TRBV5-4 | TGTGCCAGCAGCTTGGCGTTGTCCGGGGGCGGGTCTCCGCAGTATTTT | CASSLALSGGGSPQYF
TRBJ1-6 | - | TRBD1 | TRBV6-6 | TGTGCCAGCAGTCGGGACAGACTGTCACCCCTCCACTTT | CASSRDRLSPLHF
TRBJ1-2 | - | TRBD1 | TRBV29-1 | TGCAGCGTGACGGGACAGCCCGACTATGGCTACACCTTC | CSVTGQPDYGYTF
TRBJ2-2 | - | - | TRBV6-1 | TGTGCCAGCACCAGGACCGTGGTGGAACCCGGGGAGCTGTTTTTT | CASTRTVVEPGELFF
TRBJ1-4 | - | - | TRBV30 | TGTGCCTGGGGCAGGGGTAATGAAAAACTGTTTTTT | CAWGRGNEKLFF
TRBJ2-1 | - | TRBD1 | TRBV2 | TGTGCCAGCAACTTGGTGAGGGGGCTGGATGAGCAGTTCTTC | CASNLVRGLDEQFF
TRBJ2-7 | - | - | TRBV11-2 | TGTGCCAGCAGCTTTGGCGGGAAGTACGAGCAGTACTTC | CASSFGGKYEQYF
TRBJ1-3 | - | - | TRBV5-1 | TGCGCCAGCAGCGTGGGGACTGGAGGAAACACCATATATTTT | CASSVGTGGNTIYF
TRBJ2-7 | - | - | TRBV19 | TGTGCCAGTAGTATATCGGTCGGGAGCTCCTACGAGCAGTACTTC | CASSISVGSSYEQYF
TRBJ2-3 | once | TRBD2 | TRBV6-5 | TGTGCCAGCAGTTACTTGTTAGCGGGAAGGACAGATACGCAGTATTTT | CASSYLLAGRTDTQYF
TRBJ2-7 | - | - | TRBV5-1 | TGCGCCAGCATCCCGGTTCCGGGTCACTCCTACGAGCAGTACTTC | CASIPVPGHSYEQYF
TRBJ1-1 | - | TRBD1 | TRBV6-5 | TGTGCCAGCAGTTACTCGTGGGACAGGGCCACTGAAGCTTTCTTT | CASSYSWDRATEAFF
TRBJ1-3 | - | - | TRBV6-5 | TGTGCCAGCAGCCCACGGGGGGGCTTAGGAAACACCATATATTTT | CASSPRGGLGNTIYF
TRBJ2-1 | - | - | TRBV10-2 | TGCGCCAGCACAACTCGGGGAAATGAGCAGTTCTTC | CASTTRGNEQFF
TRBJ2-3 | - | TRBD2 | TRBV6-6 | TGTGCCAGTCCCCCCCCGGGGGGGCTCACAGATACGCAGTATTTT | CASPPPGGLTDTQYF
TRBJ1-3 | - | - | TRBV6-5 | TGTGCCAGCACCCGGACCAGGACGGGGGGAAACACCATATATTTT | CASTRTRTGGNTIYF
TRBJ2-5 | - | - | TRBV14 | TGTGCCAGCAGCTCATGGGGCCGGGAAGAGACCCAGTACTTC | CASSSWGREETQYF
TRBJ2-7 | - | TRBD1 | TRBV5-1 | TGCGCCAGCAGCATAAGAACAGGGGAAGTGAGGGAGCAGTACTTC | CASSIRTGEVREQYF
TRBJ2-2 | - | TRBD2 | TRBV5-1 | TGCGCCAGCAGCTTGGCCCTAGCGGCTACCGGGGAGCTGTTTTTT | CASSLALAATGELFF
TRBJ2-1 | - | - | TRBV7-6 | TGTGCCAGCAGCCCATCTCGGGCCGGTCATGAGCAGTTCTTC | CASSPSRAGHEQFF
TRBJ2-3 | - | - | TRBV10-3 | TGTGCCATCAGGTCCGGGCCCCCGGACGCAGATACGCAGTATTTT | CAIRSGPPDADTQYF
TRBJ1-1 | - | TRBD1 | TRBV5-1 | TGCGCCAGCAGCACAGATGGACAGGGAGAAGCTTTCTTT | CASSTDGQGEAFF
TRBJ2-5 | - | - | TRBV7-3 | TGTGCCAGCAGCTTACGGGCCACCTACCAAGAGACCCAGTACTTC | CASSLRATYQETQYF
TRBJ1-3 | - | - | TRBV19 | TGTGCCAGTAAGAAGGGGAGCGCTGGAAACACCATATATTTT | CASKKGSAGNTIYF
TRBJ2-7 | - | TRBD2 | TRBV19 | TGTGCCAGTAGTAAGGGTTGGGGGGGTTACGAGCAGTACTTC | CASSKGWGGYEQYF
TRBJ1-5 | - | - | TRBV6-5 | TGTGCCAGCAGTCCCTCTGTGGTGAGCAATCAGCCCCAGCATTTT | CASSPSVVSNQPQHF
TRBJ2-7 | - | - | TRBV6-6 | TGTGCCAGCAGTGGGGGGAGTATAGGACAGACCTACGAGCAGTACTTC | CASSGGSIGQTYEQYF
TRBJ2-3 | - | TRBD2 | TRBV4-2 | TGTGCCAGCAGCCAAACTAGCGTTAGCACAGATACGCAGTATTTT | CASSQTSVSTDTQYF
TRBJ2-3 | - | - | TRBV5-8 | TGTGCCAGCAGCCTAGGGGACGCGCAGTATTTT | CASSLGDAQYF
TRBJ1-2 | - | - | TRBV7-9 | TGTGCCAGCAGCTTAGAGACAGTGAACTATGGCTACACCTTC | CASSLETVNYGYTF
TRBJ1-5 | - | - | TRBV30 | TGTGCCTGGAGTGTAATCGATCAGCCCCAGCATTTT | CAWSVIDQPQHF
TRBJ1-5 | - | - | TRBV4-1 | TGCGCCAGCAGCCAAGGGGGTTTGGGCAATCAGCCCCAGCATTTT | CASSQGGLGNQPQHF
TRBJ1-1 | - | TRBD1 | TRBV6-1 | TGTGCCAGCATCTGGACAGGGAGGACTGAAGCTTTCTTT | CASIWTGRTEAFF
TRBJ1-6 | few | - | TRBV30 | TGTGCCTGGAGTGCTGAGGTTCCACCCCTCCACTTT | CAWSAEVPPLHF
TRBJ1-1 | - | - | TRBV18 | TGTGCCAGCTCACCCATCAGCACGGGTGGGGGCACTGAAGCTTTCTTT | CASSPISTGGGTEAFF
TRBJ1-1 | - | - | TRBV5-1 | TGCGCCAGCAGCTTACGGGCCGGGGACACTGAAGCTTTCTTT | CASSLRAGDTEAFF
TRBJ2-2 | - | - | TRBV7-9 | TGTGCCAGCAGCGCCGATTCCGGGACCGGAACCGGGGAGCTGTTTTTT | CASSADSGTGTGELFF
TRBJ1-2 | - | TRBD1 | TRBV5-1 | TGCGCCAGCAGCGAGGGACAGGCCAACTATGGCTACACCTTC | CASSEGQANYGYTF
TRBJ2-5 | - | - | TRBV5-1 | TGCGCCAGCAGCCCCCCCAGGGGGGAGGGTGAGACCCAGTACTTC | CASSPPRGEGETQYF
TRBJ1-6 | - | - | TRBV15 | TGTGCCACCAGCAGAGATCGGGGGGCGAGGCGGAGCTCCTATAATTCACCCCTCCACTTT | CATSRDRGARRSSYNSPLHF
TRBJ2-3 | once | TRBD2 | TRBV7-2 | TGTGCCAGCAGCTTAGGACTAGCGGGAGGTACAGATACGCAGTATTTT | CASSLGLAGGTDTQYF
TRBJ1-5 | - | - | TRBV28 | TGTGCCAGCAGCCGCCCCTTGAGAGACAGTTTATTTGGCAATCAGCCCCAGCATTTT | CASSRPLRDSLFGNQPQHF
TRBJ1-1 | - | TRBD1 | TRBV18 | TGTGCCAGCTCGGACGGACAGGGAGGATTGACTGAAGCTTTCTTT | CASSDGQGGLTEAFF
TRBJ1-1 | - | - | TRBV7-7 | TGTGCTAGCAGCTTAGCAGGGTCCCTGAACACTGAAGCTTTCTTT | CASSLAGSLNTEAFF
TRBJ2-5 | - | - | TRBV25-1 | TGTGCCAGCAGTCCAATTGGGGCGACCCAGTACTTC | CASSPIGATQYF
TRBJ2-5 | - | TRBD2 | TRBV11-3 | TGTGCCAGCAGCTCGACTAGCGGGAGCCAGACCCAGTACTTC | CASSSTSGSQTQYF
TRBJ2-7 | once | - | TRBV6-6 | TGTGCCAGCAGAGAAACCGCGACGGGAGCACACGAGCAGTACTTC | CASRETATGAHEQYF